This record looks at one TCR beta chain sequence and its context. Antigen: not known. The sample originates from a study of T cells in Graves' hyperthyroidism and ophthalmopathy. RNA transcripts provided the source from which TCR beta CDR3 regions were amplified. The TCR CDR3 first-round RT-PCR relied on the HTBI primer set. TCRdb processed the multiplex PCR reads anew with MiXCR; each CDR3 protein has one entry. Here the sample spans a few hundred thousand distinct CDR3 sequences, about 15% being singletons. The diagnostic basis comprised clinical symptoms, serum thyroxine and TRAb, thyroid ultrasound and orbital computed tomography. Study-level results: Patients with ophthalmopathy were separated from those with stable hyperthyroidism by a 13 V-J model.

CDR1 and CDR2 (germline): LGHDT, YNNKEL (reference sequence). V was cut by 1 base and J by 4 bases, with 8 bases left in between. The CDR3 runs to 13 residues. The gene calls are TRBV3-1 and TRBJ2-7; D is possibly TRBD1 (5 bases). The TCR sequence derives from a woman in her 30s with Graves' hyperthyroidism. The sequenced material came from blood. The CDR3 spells CASSQGQGYEQYF. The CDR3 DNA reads TGTGCCAGCAGCCAAGGGCAGGGTTACGAGCAGTACTTC.